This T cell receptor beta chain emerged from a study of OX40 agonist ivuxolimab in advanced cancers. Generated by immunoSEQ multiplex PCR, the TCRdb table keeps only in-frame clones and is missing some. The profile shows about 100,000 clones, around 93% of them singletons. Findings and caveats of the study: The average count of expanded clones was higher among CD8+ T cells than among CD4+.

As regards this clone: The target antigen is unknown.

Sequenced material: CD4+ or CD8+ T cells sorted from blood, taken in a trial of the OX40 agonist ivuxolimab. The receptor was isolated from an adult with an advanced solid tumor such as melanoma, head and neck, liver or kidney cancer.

This chain's CDR3 is CASSIDRGYEQYF. Written as DNA, the CDR3 is TGTGCCAGCAGCATTGACAGAGGCTACGAGCAGTACTTC. The J gene is TRBJ2-7, the V gene TRBV7-3, with D possibly being TRBD1 (5 bases). The length of the CDR3 is 13 residues. CDR1 is SGHTA and CDR2 is FQGTGA in the germline V gene. The V gene lost 5 bases and the J gene lost 3 bases, with 11 bases spanning the gap.